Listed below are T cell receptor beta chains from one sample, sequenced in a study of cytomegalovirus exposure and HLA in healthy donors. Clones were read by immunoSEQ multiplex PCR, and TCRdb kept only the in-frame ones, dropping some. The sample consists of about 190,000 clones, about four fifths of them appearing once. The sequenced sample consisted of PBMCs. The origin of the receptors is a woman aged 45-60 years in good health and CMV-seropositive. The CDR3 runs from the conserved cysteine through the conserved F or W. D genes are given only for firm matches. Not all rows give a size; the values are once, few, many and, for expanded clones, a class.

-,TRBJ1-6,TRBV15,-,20,CATSFRSLRRVSSYNSPLHF,TGTGCCACCAGCTTTCGTTCGTTGCGGCGAGTAAGCTCCTATAATTCACCCCTCCACTTT
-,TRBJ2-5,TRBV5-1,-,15,CASSLDRPLQETQYF,TGCGCCAGCAGCTTGGATAGGCCACTACAAGAGACCCAGTACTTC
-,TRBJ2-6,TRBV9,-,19,CASSVYTGSSPSGANVLTF,TGTGCCAGCAGCGTATACACAGGGTCTTCTCCTTCTGGGGCCAACGTCCTGACTTTC
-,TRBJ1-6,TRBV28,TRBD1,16,CASRLTRQGTNSPLHF,TGTGCCAGCAGACTTACCCGACAGGGGACGAATTCACCCCTCCACTTT
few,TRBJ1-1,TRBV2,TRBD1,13,CASSPDRDTEAFF,TGTGCCAGCAGTCCGGACAGGGACACTGAAGCTTTCTTT
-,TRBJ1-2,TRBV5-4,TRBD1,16,CASSSGQAEANYGYTF,TGTGCCAGCAGCTCCGGACAGGCCGAAGCTAACTATGGCTACACCTTC
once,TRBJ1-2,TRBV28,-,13,CASSLDSLYGYTF,TGTGCCAGCAGCCTGGACAGCCTCTATGGCTACACCTTC
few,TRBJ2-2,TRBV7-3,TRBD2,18,CASSLLVSGAVNSGELFF,TGTGCCAGCAGCTTATTGGTTAGCGGGGCGGTTAATTCCGGGGAGCTGTTTTTT
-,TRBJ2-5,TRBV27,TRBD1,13,CASRTGQGGTQYF,TGTGCCAGCAGGACTGGACAGGGTGGGACCCAGTACTTC
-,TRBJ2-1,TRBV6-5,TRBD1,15,CASSPGQGNYNEQFF,TGTGCCAGCAGTCCGGGACAGGGAAACTACAATGAGCAGTTCTTC
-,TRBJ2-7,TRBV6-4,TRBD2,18,CASSGRLAGGYAPREQYF,TGTGCCAGCAGTGGTCGACTAGCGGGGGGCTACGCGCCCCGCGAGCAGTACTTC
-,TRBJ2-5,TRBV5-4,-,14,CASRRDSSQETQYF,TGTGCCAGCAGACGGGACTCCTCCCAAGAGACCCAGTACTTC
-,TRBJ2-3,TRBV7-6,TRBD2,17,CASSLGTGTSGDGTQYF,TGTGCCAGCAGCTTAGGGACCGGGACTAGCGGGGACGGTACGCAGTATTTT
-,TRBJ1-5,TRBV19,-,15,CASSIEGVGNQPQHF,TGTGCCAGTAGTATTGAAGGGGTCGGCAATCAGCCCCAGCATTTT
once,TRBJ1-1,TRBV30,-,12,CAWSTGPTEAFF,TGTGCCTGGAGTACAGGACCCACTGAAGCTTTCTTT
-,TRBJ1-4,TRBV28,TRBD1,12,CASTGGYEKLFF,TGTGCCAGCACAGGGGGCTATGAAAAACTGTTTTTT
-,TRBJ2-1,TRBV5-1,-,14,CASSVGAASNEQFF,TGCGCCAGCAGCGTGGGGGCAGCTTCCAATGAGCAGTTCTTC
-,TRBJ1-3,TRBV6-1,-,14,CASGEGSSGNTIYF,TGTGCCAGCGGGGAGGGGAGCTCTGGAAACACCATATATTTT
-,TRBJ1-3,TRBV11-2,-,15,CASSLAGLGGNTIYF,TGTGCCAGCAGCTTAGCAGGGCTGGGCGGAAACACCATATATTTT
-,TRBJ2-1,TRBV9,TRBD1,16,CASSAGTGGEGNEQFF,TGTGCCAGCAGCGCTGGGACAGGGGGGGAGGGGAATGAGCAGTTCTTC
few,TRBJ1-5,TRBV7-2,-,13,CASSPDRYQPQHF,TGTGCCAGCAGCCCCGATCGGTATCAGCCCCAGCATTTT
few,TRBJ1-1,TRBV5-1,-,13,CASGQGSNTEAFF,TGCGCCAGCGGCCAGGGGTCGAACACTGAAGCTTTCTTT
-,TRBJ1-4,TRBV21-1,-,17,CASSKTRGLGLNEKLFF,TGTGCCAGCAGCAAGACCCGGGGTCTAGGCTTAAATGAAAAACTGTTTTTT
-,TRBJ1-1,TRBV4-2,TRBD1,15,CASSQVVGQGNEAFF,TGTGCCAGCAGCCAAGTCGTGGGACAGGGGAATGAAGCTTTCTTT
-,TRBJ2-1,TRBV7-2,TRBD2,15,CASSLGLAGGREQFF,TGTGCCAGCAGCTTAGGACTAGCGGGGGGGCGTGAGCAGTTCTTC
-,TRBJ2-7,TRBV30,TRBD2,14,CAWRIAGDSKEQYF,TGTGCCTGGAGGATAGCGGGGGACTCGAAAGAGCAGTACTTC
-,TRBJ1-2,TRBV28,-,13,CASETGTNYGYTF,TGTGCCAGCGAGACAGGAACTAACTATGGCTACACCTTC
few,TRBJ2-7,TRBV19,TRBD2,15,CASSNRLAGGEEQYF,TGTGCCAGTAGTAATAGGCTAGCGGGGGGAGAAGAGCAGTACTTC
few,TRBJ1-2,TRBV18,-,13,CASSPTGTVGYTF,TGTGCCAGCTCACCGACAGGAACGGTTGGCTACACCTTC
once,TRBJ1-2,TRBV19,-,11,CASSISNGYTF,TGTGCCAGTAGTATAAGCAATGGCTACACCTTC
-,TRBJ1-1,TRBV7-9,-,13,CSSYPGENTEAFF,TGTTCCAGCTACCCCGGAGAGAACACTGAAGCTTTCTTT
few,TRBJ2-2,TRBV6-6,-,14,CASSYGAGTGELFF,TGTGCCAGCAGTTACGGCGCGGGGACCGGGGAGCTGTTTTTT
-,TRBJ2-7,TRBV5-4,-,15,CASSFLRDTHYEQYF,TGTGCCAGCAGCTTCCTCCGGGACACCCACTACGAGCAGTACTTC
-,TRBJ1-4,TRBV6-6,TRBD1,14,CASRTGTANEKLFF,TGTGCCAGCAGGACCGGGACAGCTAATGAAAAACTGTTTTTT
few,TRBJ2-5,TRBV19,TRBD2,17,CASSISLAGGRQETQYF,TGTGCCAGTAGTATTAGTCTAGCGGGGGGTAGGCAAGAGACCCAGTACTTC
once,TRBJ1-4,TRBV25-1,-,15,CASSEFGAGNEKLFF,TGTGCCAGCAGTGAATTCGGTGCCGGGAATGAAAAACTGTTTTTT
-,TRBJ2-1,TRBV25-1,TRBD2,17,CASIETGGGNSYNEQFF,TGTGCCAGCATCGAAACCGGGGGGGGCAACTCCTACAATGAGCAGTTCTTC
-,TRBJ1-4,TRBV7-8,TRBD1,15,CASSPGQGRNEKLFF,TGTGCCAGCAGTCCCGGACAGGGGCGAAATGAAAAACTGTTTTTT
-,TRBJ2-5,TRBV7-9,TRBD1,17,CASSFEAMGQAQETQYF,TGTGCCAGCAGCTTCGAGGCGATGGGACAGGCCCAAGAGACCCAGTACTTC
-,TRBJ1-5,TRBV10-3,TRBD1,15,CATRDRADGGQPQHF,TGTGCCACCCGGGACAGGGCCGACGGGGGTCAGCCCCAGCATTTT
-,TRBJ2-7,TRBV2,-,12,CASRISSYEQYF,TGTGCCAGCAGGATAAGCTCCTACGAGCAGTACTTC
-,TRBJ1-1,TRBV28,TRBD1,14,CASSPRTGYTEAFF,TGTGCCAGCAGCCCCCGGACAGGGTACACTGAAGCTTTCTTT
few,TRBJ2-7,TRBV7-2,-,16,CASSPYGGQGGYEQYF,TGTGCCAGCAGCCCCTACGGAGGGCAGGGTGGTTACGAGCAGTACTTC
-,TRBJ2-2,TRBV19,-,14,CATTPRSTTGELFF,TGTGCCACTACCCCCAGGTCTACCACCGGGGAGCTGTTTTTT
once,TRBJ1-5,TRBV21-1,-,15,CASSKRWTGDQPQHF,TGTGCCAGCAGCAAGAGGTGGACGGGGGATCAGCCCCAGCATTTT
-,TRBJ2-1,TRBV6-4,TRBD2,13,CASSGERGNEQFF,TGTGCCAGCAGTGGGGAGCGGGGTAATGAGCAGTTCTTC
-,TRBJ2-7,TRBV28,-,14,CASSPGVSVYEQYF,TGTGCCAGCAGCCCGGGAGTGTCGGTCTACGAGCAGTACTTC
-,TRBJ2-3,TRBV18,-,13,CASFTGYTDTQYF,TGTGCCAGCTTCACAGGGTACACAGATACGCAGTATTTT
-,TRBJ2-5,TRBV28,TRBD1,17,CASSLPGGTGIQETQYF,TGTGCCAGCAGTTTACCTGGCGGGACAGGGATACAAGAGACCCAGTACTTC
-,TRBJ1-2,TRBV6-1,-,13,CASSEDSSYGYTF,TGTGCCAGCAGTGAGGACAGCTCCTATGGCTACACCTTC
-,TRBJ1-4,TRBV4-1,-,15,CASSQEQDLNEKLFF,TGCGCCAGCAGCCAAGAACAGGACCTTAATGAAAAACTGTTTTTT
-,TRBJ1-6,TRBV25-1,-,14,CASSGTERNSPLHF,TGTGCCAGCAGTGGAACAGAGCGGAATTCACCCCTCCACTTT
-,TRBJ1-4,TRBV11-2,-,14,CASSFGGGNEKLFF,TGTGCCAGCAGCTTCGGCGGGGGAAATGAAAAACTGTTTTTT
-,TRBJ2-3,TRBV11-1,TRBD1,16,CASRGTGGPSTDTQYF,TGTGCCAGCCGGGGGACAGGGGGACCTAGCACAGATACGCAGTATTTT